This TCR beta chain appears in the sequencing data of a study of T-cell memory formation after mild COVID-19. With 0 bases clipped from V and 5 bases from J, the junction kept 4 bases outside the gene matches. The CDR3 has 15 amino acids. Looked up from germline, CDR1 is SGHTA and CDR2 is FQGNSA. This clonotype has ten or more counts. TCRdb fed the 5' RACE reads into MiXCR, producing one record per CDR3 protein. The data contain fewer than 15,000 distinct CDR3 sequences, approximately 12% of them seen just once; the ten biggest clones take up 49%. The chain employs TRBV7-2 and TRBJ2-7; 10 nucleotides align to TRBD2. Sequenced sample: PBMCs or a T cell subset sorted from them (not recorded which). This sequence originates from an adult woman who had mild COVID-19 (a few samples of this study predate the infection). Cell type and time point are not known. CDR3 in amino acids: CASSLASGRADEQYF. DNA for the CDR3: TGTGCCAGCAGCTTAGCCAGCGGGAGGGCCGACGAGCAGTACTTC.